The rows below give T cell receptor beta chains drawn from one sample of a study of blood T cell repertoires in COVID-19. Clones were read by immunoSEQ multiplex PCR, and TCRdb kept only the in-frame ones, dropping some. The sample holds 25,000 to 30,000 clones, around 92% seen once. Specimen: peripheral blood. The receptors originated from a human donor in a cohort sampled during active COVID-19. The CDR3 runs from the conserved cysteine through the conserved F or W. A D gene is named only where the DNA matches it firmly.

V	D	J	DNA	CDR3
TRBV30	NA	TRBJ1-5	TGTGCCTGGAGCCTCACAGGGATTGGTCAGCCCCAGCATTTT	CAWSLTGIGQPQHF
TRBV19	NA	TRBJ2-3	TGTGCCAGTAGTCCACGACTAGGTGGCACAGATACGCAGTATTTT	CASSPRLGGTDTQYF
TRBV5-5	TRBD1	TRBJ1-4	TGTGCCAGCAGCCTGGACGGGACAGGGACTAATGAAAAACTGTTTTTT	CASSLDGTGTNEKLFF
TRBV14	TRBD2	TRBJ2-1	TGTGCCAGCAGTTCCCTAGCGGGGGGTTCGGCACTCTCCTACAATGAGCAGTTCTTC	CASSSLAGGSALSYNEQFF
TRBV7-2	NA	TRBJ2-1	TGTGCCAGCAGCTGGGGCAGGAGTACTCACAATGAGCAGTTCTTC	CASSWGRSTHNEQFF
TRBV19	TRBD1	TRBJ1-4	TGTGCCAGTACCCGGACAGGCCGCGAAAAACTGTTTTTT	CASTRTGREKLFF
TRBV6-5	TRBD1	TRBJ1-2	TGTGCCAGCAGTTACTCTCGGACAGGGGGCGGGTATGGCTACACCTTC	CASSYSRTGGGYGYTF
TRBV5-1	TRBD1	TRBJ2-7	TGCGCCAGCAGCTTCGACGGACAGGGGGCGAGCACCTACGAGCAGTACTTC	CASSFDGQGASTYEQYF
TRBV5-1	TRBD1	TRBJ2-5	TGCGCCAGCAGGGAACAGGGGTACCAAGAGACCCAGTACTTC	CASREQGYQETQYF
TRBV6-5	TRBD1	TRBJ1-5	TGTGCCAGTACCGGGACAGGGGGGCTGGGTCAGCCCCAGCATTTT	CASTGTGGLGQPQHF
TRBV11-3	TRBD2	TRBJ2-5	TGTGCCAGCAGCTTAGATGGACTAGCTGGGGAGACCCAGTACTTC	CASSLDGLAGETQYF
TRBV5-8	NA	TRBJ1-6	TGTGCCTCACAGGACTCCTATAATTCACCCCTCCACTTT	CASQDSYNSPLHF
TRBV5-1	TRBD2	TRBJ2-7	TGCGCCAGCAGCCCGTCACCACTAGCGGGGGGGCCGGGTGAGCAGTACTTC	CASSPSPLAGGPGEQYF
TRBV29-1	TRBD1	TRBJ1-1	TGCAGCGTTGAATCAGGGGGCCCTGAAGCTTTCTTT	CSVESGGPEAFF
TRBV7-9	TRBD1	TRBJ2-5	TGTGCCAGCAGCTTGTGGGAGCGGACAGGGATATCGGAGACCCAGTACTTC	CASSLWERTGISETQYF
TRBV19	TRBD1	TRBJ2-7	TGTGCCAGTAGTAGGGGACAGGGGGTGACCACCGAGCAGTACTTC	CASSRGQGVTTEQYF
TRBV5-1	TRBD2	TRBJ2-1	TGCGCCAGCAGCTGGCCTAGCGGGGGGTTGGACAATGAGCAGTTCTTC	CASSWPSGGLDNEQFF
TRBV30	NA	TRBJ1-2	TGTGCCTGGAGTTCAGGGGTGGGTGGCTACACCTTC	CAWSSGVGGYTF
TRBV6-5	NA	TRBJ1-2	TGTGCCAGCCGCTGGGACTTAAACTATGGCTACACCTTC	CASRWDLNYGYTF
TRBV5-8	TRBD1	TRBJ2-7	TGTGCCAGCAGCGTACAGGGGGCGCGGGAGCAGTACTTC	CASSVQGAREQYF
TRBV2	NA	TRBJ1-2	TGTGCCAGCAGTGAAACCCGACAGGTTGGAGGCTACACCTTC	CASSETRQVGGYTF
TRBV7-2	TRBD2	TRBJ2-4	TGTGCCAGCAGCTTAGAGCGGGGCGGCATTCAGTACTTC	CASSLERGGIQYF